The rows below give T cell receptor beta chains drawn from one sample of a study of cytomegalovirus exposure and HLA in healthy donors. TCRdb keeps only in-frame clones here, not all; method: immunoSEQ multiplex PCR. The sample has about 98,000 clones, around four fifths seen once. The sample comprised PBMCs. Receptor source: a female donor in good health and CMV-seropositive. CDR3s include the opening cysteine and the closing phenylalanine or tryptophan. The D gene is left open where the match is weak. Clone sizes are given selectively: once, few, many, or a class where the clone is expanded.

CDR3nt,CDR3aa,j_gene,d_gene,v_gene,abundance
TGTGCCAGCAGCCCCGAAGGGGCGCCAGATACGCAGTATTTT,CASSPEGAPDTQYF,TRBJ2-3,NA,TRBV4-2,NA
TGTGCCAGTGGTGGACAGGTGAACACTGAAGCTTTCTTT,CASGGQVNTEAFF,TRBJ1-1,TRBD1,TRBV19,NA
TGTGCCAGCAGTGAACTTTCTGAGCAGTACTTC,CASSELSEQYF,TRBJ2-5,NA,TRBV2,NA
TGTGCTAGCAGCTTAGGACTAGCGGGAGTCCAAGAGACCCAGTACTTC,CASSLGLAGVQETQYF,TRBJ2-5,TRBD2,TRBV7-7,NA
TGTGCCTCGACAGGGGGCGGCTACGAGCAGTACTTC,CASTGGGYEQYF,TRBJ2-7,TRBD1,TRBV19,NA
TGTGCCAGCAGCGGGGGACAGGGAGCCTACGAGCAGTACTTC,CASSGGQGAYEQYF,TRBJ2-7,TRBD1,TRBV2,NA
TGTGCCAGCACCGCGGGACAGCTAGACAATGAGCAGTTCTTC,CASTAGQLDNEQFF,TRBJ2-1,NA,TRBV27,NA
TGTGCCAGCAGCTCCCGGACAGGCTTTCGCTACGAGCAGTACTTC,CASSSRTGFRYEQYF,TRBJ2-7,TRBD1,TRBV5-6,NA
TGTGCCAGCAGTGAAGTCCACACCGCCTGGGCGTACAATGAGCAGTTCTTC,CASSEVHTAWAYNEQFF,TRBJ2-1,NA,TRBV6-1,NA
TGTGCCAGCAGCGCTAGCGGGACGAACACCGGGGAGCTGTTTTTT,CASSASGTNTGELFF,TRBJ2-2,TRBD2,TRBV9,NA
TGTGCCAGTTCCACGACTAGCGGGTTCCCCTACGAGCAGTACTTC,CASSTTSGFPYEQYF,TRBJ2-7,TRBD2,TRBV19,NA
TGTGCCAGTAAACAGGGGCCCGACTCTGGAAACACCATATATTTT,CASKQGPDSGNTIYF,TRBJ1-3,TRBD1,TRBV2,NA
TGTGCCAGCAGCCTTGGCCTCTCGGAGACCCAGTACTTC,CASSLGLSETQYF,TRBJ2-5,NA,TRBV5-4,NA
TGTGCCAGCAGCTTAAACGCAGGAACCTCCTACAATGAGCAGTTCTTC,CASSLNAGTSYNEQFF,TRBJ2-1,NA,TRBV13,NA
TGCGCCAGCAGCTTGGAGGGACTAGCGGGGAGATTTCGCCCCACAGATACGCAGTATTTT,CASSLEGLAGRFRPTDTQYF,TRBJ2-3,TRBD2,TRBV5-1,NA
TGCGCCAGCAGCCAAGTCGGTTTTCGGGACGAGCAGTACTTC,CASSQVGFRDEQYF,TRBJ2-7,NA,TRBV4-1,once
TGCAGCGCGGGGACAGGGGGGTTGGAGACCCAGTACTTC,CSAGTGGLETQYF,TRBJ2-5,TRBD1,TRBV29-1,NA
TGTGCCAGCAGCGTAGACTCCCGGACCCAGTACTTC,CASSVDSRTQYF,TRBJ2-5,NA,TRBV9,NA
TGTGCTAGTGGTTTGGCCACCGACAGGGCGGGTCGGTATGGCTACACCTTC,CASGLATDRAGRYGYTF,TRBJ1-2,TRBD1,TRBV12-5,NA
TGTGCCAGCAGGGATCAGGCAGGGCTGAACTACGAGCAGTACTTC,CASRDQAGLNYEQYF,TRBJ2-7,NA,TRBV6-1,NA
TGCGCCAGCAGTTTTATCGGGGGGCAGGATACGCAGTATTTT,CASSFIGGQDTQYF,TRBJ2-3,NA,TRBV5-1,NA
TGTGCCAGTAGCTCTTTTCTACGGGATGGCTACACCTTC,CASSSFLRDGYTF,TRBJ1-2,NA,TRBV19,NA
TGTGCCAGCAAACAGGACTATGGCTACACCTTC,CASKQDYGYTF,TRBJ1-2,NA,TRBV2,NA
TGCGCCAGCAGCTTCGACAGGGCTGGCACAGATACGCAGTATTTT,CASSFDRAGTDTQYF,TRBJ2-3,TRBD1,TRBV5-1,few
TGTGCCAGCAGTGAAGCTGGGGGCAGGAGATTCGGGGAAGAGCAGTACTTC,CASSEAGGRRFGEEQYF,TRBJ2-7,NA,TRBV6-1,NA
TGTGCCTGGAGCCATTGGGAGGGTGGCTACACCTTC,CAWSHWEGGYTF,TRBJ1-2,NA,TRBV30,NA
TGTGCCACCAGCAGGGGCAGTCAAGAGACCCAGTACTTC,CATSRGSQETQYF,TRBJ2-5,NA,TRBV15,NA
TGTGCCAGCGCCACGGGCGGGTATGGCTACACCTTC,CASATGGYGYTF,TRBJ1-2,NA,TRBV27,NA
TGCGCCAGCAGCCCGCCGACTAGCGGGAGCGACGAGCAGTACTTC,CASSPPTSGSDEQYF,TRBJ2-7,TRBD2,TRBV5-1,NA
TGTGCCAGCAGTTTGGTAGCGGGGGGGTACAATGAGCAGTTCTTC,CASSLVAGGYNEQFF,TRBJ2-1,TRBD2,TRBV28,NA